This TCR delta chain was recovered during a study of gamma-delta T cells after stem cell transplantation. TCRdb re-called the RT-PCR reads via CATT. Here the sample spans under 3,500 delta-chain clones, 3% to 4% being singletons. Germline V gene lookup returns CDR1 GEAIGNYY and CDR2 EKD. This CDR3 comprises 18 residues. With respect to this clone: The protein in TCRdb stems from a much larger clone and differs at residue 3 from this DNA's translation, likely a read error; here the protein is translated from the DNA.

The receptor comes from a human donor. It is not recorded whose cells these are; they may come from a transplant donor. Sequences were obtained from gamma-delta T cells. The V and J genes are TRDV2 and TRDJ1; tentatively, D is TRDD3 (6 bases). Here the CDR3 reads CARDTIMGGYRYTDKLIF. The CDR3 nucleotides read TGTGCCCGTGACACTATAATGGGGGGGTACCGGTACACCGATAAACTCATCTTT.